This TCR beta chain derives from a study of molecular identifiers for immune sequencing clone quantification. In TCRdb, the PCR reads were re-called with MiXCR into one record per CDR3 protein. The table shows 300,000 to 400,000 distinct CDR3 sequences, with about 22% occurring only once. This clonotype was seen a handful of times. The sequence came from a human donor in good health. Some libraries in this study had Jurkat cell RNA spiked in. Sequenced material: naive CD8+ T cells from blood, with Jurkat cell RNA spiked in. Subset described: FACS-sorted CD8+CD4-CCR7+CD45RA+ naive T cells.

This CDR3 is CASSEGLAGSTDTQYF. CDR3 in DNA: TGTGCCAGCAGTGAAGGACTAGCGGGTAGCACAGATACGCAGTATTTT. The genes are TRBV2 and TRBJ2-3; 10 bases fit TRBD2. The CDR3 loop spans 16 amino acids. Germline CDR1 and CDR2: SNHLY and FYNNEI. With 1 base clipped from V and 0 bases from J, the junction kept 1 base outside the gene matches.